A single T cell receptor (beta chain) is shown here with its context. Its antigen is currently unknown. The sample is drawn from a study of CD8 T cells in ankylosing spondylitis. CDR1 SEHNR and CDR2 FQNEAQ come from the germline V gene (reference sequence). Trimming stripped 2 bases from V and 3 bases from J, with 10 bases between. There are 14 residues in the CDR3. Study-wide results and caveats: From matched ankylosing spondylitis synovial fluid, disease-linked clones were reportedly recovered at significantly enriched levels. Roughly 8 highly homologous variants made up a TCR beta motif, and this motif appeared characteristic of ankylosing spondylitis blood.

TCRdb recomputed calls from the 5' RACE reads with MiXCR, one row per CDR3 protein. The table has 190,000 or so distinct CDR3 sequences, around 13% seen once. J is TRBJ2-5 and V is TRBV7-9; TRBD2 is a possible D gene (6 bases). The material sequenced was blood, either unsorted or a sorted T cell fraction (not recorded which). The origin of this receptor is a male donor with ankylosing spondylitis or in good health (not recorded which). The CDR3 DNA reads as TGTGCCAGCAGCTTATCGGCTAGCGAAGAGACCCAGTACTTC. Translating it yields CASSLSASEETQYF.